This T cell receptor beta chain stems from a study of control samples from healthy donors and cancer patients. The method was immunoSEQ multiplex PCR; TCRdb's version includes in-frame clones alone and lacks a portion of them. The sample has tens of thousands of clones; about 90% are singletons. V was clipped by 5 bases and J by 5 bases; unmatched bases: 8. The CDR3 is made up of 14 amino acids. Germline V gene sequence: CDR1 MGHRA, CDR2 YSYEKL. The chain combines TRBV4-1 with TRBJ1-1; 7 bases align to TRBD1. Material: PBMCs. The source is a woman aged 60-70 years with head and neck cancer. The CDR3 nucleotides are TGCGCCAGCAGCTATCGACAGGGCCAGACTGAAGCTTTCTTT. Encoded protein: CASSYRQGQTEAFF.